This T cell receptor (beta chain) was found in a study of T cells in Graves' hyperthyroidism and ophthalmopathy. Overall study findings and caveats: The authors' 13 V-J model separated ophthalmopathy from stable hyperthyroidism. Appearing also in blood were most of the thyroid clonotypes expanded above 0.001.

This clonotype was detected a few times. Its specificity is unknown. TCR beta CDR3 region amplification was performed from RNA transcripts. Researchers ran a first-round RT-PCR on the TCR CDR3 using the HTBI primer set. One entry per CDR3 protein, called by TCRdb with MiXCR from the multiplex PCR reads. The table has a few hundred thousand distinct CDR3 sequences, about 15% seen once. The CDR3 runs 10 residues. Germline CDR1 MNHNS, CDR2 SASEGT. V was clipped by 8 bases and J by 6 bases, with 8 bases between them. Stable Graves' hyperthyroidism denoted no ophthalmopathy progression over 18 months. Clinical symptoms, serum thyroxine and TRAb, thyroid ultrasound and orbital computed tomography together formed the diagnostic basis.

Sequenced input: blood. The chain uses TRBV6-1 and TRBJ2-7; D is undetermined. This sequence originates from a woman in her 30s with Graves' hyperthyroidism. Here the CDR3 reads CASLSFEQYF. The CDR3 coding sequence is TGTGCCAGCCTGAGTTTCGAGCAGTACTTC.